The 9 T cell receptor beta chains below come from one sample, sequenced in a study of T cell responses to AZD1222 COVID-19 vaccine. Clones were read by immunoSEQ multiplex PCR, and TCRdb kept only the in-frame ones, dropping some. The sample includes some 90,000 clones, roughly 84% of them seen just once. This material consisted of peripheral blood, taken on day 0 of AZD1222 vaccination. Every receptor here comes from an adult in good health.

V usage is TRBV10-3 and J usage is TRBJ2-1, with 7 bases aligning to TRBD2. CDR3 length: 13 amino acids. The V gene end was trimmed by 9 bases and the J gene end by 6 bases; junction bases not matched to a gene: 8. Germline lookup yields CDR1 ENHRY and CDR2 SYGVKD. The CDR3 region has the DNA TGTGCCATATCTAGCGGCCAAGTCAATGAGCAGTTCTTC. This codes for CAISSGQVNEQFF.

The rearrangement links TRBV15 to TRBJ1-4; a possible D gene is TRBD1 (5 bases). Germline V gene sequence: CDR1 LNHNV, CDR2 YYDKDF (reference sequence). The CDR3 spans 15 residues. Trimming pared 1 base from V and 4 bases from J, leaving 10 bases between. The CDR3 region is CATSRGGGVNEKLFF. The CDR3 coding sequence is TGTGCCACCAGCAGAGGTGGGGGGGTTAATGAAAAACTGTTTTTT.

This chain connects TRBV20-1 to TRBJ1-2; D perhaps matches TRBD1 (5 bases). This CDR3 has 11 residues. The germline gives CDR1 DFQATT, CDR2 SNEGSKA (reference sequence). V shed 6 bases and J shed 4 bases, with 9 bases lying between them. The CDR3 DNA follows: TGCAGTGCCTTCGGGGGCTATGGCTACACCTTC. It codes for CSAFGGYGYTF.

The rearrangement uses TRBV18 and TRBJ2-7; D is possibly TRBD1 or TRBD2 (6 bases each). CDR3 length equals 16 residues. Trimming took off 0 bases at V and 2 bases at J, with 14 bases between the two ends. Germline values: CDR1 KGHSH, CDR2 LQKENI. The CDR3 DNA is TGTGCCAGCTCACCACCGGGCGGGACACCTACCTACGAGCAGTACTTC. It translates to CASSPPGGTPTYEQYF. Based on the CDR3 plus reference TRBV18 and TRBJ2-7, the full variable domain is NAGVMQNPRHLVRRRGQEARLRCSPMKGHSHVYWYRQLPEEGLKFMVYLQKENIIDESGMPKERFSAEFPKEGPSILRIQQVVRGDSAAYFCASSPPGGTPTYEQYFGPGTRLTVT.

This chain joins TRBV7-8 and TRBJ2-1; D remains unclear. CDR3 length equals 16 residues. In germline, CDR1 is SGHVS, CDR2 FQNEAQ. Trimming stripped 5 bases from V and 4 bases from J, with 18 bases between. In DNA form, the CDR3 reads TGTGCCAGCAGCCAGTCGGGTGGATTTGTGTACAATGAGCAGTTCTTC. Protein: CASSQSGGFVYNEQFF.

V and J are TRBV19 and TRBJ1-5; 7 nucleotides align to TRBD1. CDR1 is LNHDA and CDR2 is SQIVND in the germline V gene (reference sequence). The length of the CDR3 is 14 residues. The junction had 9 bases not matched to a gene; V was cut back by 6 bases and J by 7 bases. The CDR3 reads CASRSEGGGQPQHF. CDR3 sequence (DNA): TGTGCCAGTAGATCGGAAGGGGGCGGACAGCCCCAGCATTTT.

CDR3 coding DNA: TGTGCCAGCAGCAACTACGGCGATGGCTACACCTTC. The encoded protein is CASSNYGDGYTF. The chain joins TRBV7-2 to TRBJ1-2; unclear D gene. The V end lost 5 bases, the J end lost 6 bases, and 10 bases lay between the germline ends. This CDR3 spans 12 amino acids. Germline loops: CDR1 SGHTA, CDR2 FQGNSA.

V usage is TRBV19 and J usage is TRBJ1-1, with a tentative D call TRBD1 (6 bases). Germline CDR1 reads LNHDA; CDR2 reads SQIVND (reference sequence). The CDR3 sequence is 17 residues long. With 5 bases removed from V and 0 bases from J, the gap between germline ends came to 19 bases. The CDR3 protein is CASSQKAYRAMNTEAFF. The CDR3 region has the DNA TGTGCCAGTAGTCAGAAGGCCTACAGGGCCATGAACACTGAAGCTTTCTTT.

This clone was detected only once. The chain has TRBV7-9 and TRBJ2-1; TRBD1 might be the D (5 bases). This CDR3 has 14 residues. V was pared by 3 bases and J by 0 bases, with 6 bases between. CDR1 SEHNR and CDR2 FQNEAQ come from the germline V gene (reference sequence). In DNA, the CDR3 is TGTGCCAGCAGCTTTGGGGCCTCCTACAATGAGCAGTTCTTC. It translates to CASSFGASYNEQFF.